This T cell receptor (beta chain) was profiled in a study of shared clonotypes between healthy human individuals. The CDR3 totals 16 residues. Germline CDR1 PRHDT, CDR2 FYEKMQ (reference sequence). V lost 0 bases and J 2 bases, leaving 8 bases between the germline ends. The assay was immunoSEQ multiplex PCR, and TCRdb's table has in-frame clones only and misses some. The sample holds about 1.1 million clones, around 78% seen once. In this sample, this clone turned up many times. This sequence was found in a man aged 18 to 30 in good health. Some clones in this sample may be carry-over from other donors' samples. What was sequenced was memory CD4+ T cells from PBMCs. Indicated subset: CD45RA-negative fraction. The chain recombines TRBV13 with TRBJ2-6, with D maybe TRBD1 (5 bases). Here the CDR3 reads CASSLGDKAGANVLTF. The CDR3 nucleotides are TGTGCCAGCAGCTTAGGGGACAAAGCTGGGGCCAACGTCCTGACTTTC.